These 30 T cell receptor beta chains originate from one sample sequenced in a study of cytomegalovirus exposure and HLA in healthy donors. Vbeta (60) and Jbeta (13) primers were used in the PCR. Produced via immunoSEQ multiplex PCR; TCRdb's table is partial and in-frame only. The sample shows under 200,000 clones, 80% to 90% of them seen only once. The specimen sequenced was PBMCs. All receptors come from a man aged 18 to 30 in good health and CMV-seropositive.

The V and J genes are TRBV4-1 and TRBJ1-2, with a tentative D call TRBD1 (5 bases). V lost 2 bases to trimming and J lost 0 bases, with 13 bases between them. Per the germline V gene, CDR1 is MGHRA and CDR2 is YSYEKL. This CDR3 contains 16 residues. The CDR3 region is CASSQIVQGTNYGYTF. The CDR3 nucleotides are TGCGCCAGCAGCCAAATCGTTCAGGGAACTAACTATGGCTACACCTTC.

The chain employs TRBV5-1 and TRBJ1-3; 7 nucleotides agree with TRBD1. V dropped 4 bases and J dropped 3; count of bases not matched to a gene: 7. The V gene's germline CDR1 is SGHRS and CDR2 YFSETQ. The CDR3 consists of 15 residues. CDR3 sequence: CASSPQGGYGNTIYF. As DNA, the CDR3 is TGCGCCAGCAGCCCCCAGGGGGGATATGGAAACACCATATATTTT.

The chain couples TRBV9 to TRBJ2-1, with 8 nucleotides matching TRBD2. Germline CDR1 SGDLS, CDR2 YYNGEE. J was trimmed by 9 bases and V by 0 bases; bases with no gene match: 14. The CDR3 covers 17 residues. CDR3: CASSVAFGTSGRTEQFF. CDR3 nucleotides: TGTGCCAGCAGCGTAGCTTTCGGGACTAGTGGGAGGACTGAGCAGTTCTTC. Filled out from reference TRBV9 and TRBJ2-1, the complete variable domain reads DSGVTQTPKHLITATGQRVTLRCSPRSGDLSVYWYQQSLDQGLQFLIQYYNGEERAKGNILERFSAQQFPDLHSELNLSSLELGDSALYFCASSVAFGTSGRTEQFFGPGTRLTVL.

A single count supports this clone. The chain couples TRBV10-3 to TRBJ2-1, with TRBD1 identical over 8 bases. This CDR3 has 14 residues. CDR1 and CDR2 from the germline V gene are ENHRY and SYGVKD. V lost 4 bases and J lost 5; bases outside the gene matches: 4. Here the CDR3 reads CAISGGQADNEQFF. The DNA for the CDR3 is TGTGCCATCAGTGGGGGACAGGCCGACAATGAGCAGTTCTTC.

This clone has more than one count but fewer than ten. The chain uses TRBV7-9 and TRBJ1-1; no definite D call. The CDR3 contains 13 residues. The germline gives CDR1 SEHNR, CDR2 FQNEAQ (reference sequence). The ends were cut back, 5 bases at V and 3 bases at J, with 10 bases in the middle. CDR3 in DNA: TGTGCCAGCAGCGCGAGGGAGTACACTGAAGCTTTCTTT. It yields the protein CASSAREYTEAFF.

For this clone: Other DNA sequences in this sample translate to the same CDR3. The V and J genes are TRBV29-1 and TRBJ2-7; D is uncertain. The V gene lost 4 bases and the J gene lost 1 base, with 5 bases spanning the gap. Germline V gives CDR1 SQVTM, CDR2 ANQGSEA. This CDR3 region has 11 residues. CDR3 DNA: TGCAGCGTTGCCGGGTCCTACGAGCAGTACTTC. Amino acid sequence: CSVAGSYEQYF.

This clone is a singleton in its sample. V usage is TRBV4-3 and J usage is TRBJ2-1; D might be TRBD1 (5 bases). V shed 1 base and J shed 8 bases, with 12 bases lying between them. In germline, CDR1 is LGHNA, CDR2 YSLEER. There are 14 residues in the CDR3. The CDR3 loop is CASSQVGRFDEQFF. In DNA form, the CDR3 reads TGCGCCAGCAGCCAAGTGGGGCGGTTCGATGAGCAGTTCTTC.

The chain carries TRBV13 and TRBJ1-1, with TRBD1 matching 7 bases. Germline V gene lookup returns CDR1 PRHDT and CDR2 FYEKMQ (reference sequence). The CDR3 consists of 14 residues. V was clipped by 2 bases and J by 6 bases; unmatched bases: 6. The CDR3 region has the DNA TGTGCCAGCAGCTTAAGGGGGCGGGGGGCTGAAGCTTTCTTT. Translating gives CASSLRGRGAEAFF.

This chain links TRBV4-1 with TRBJ2-3; no firm D call. V lost 0 bases and J 5 bases, leaving 15 bases between the germline ends. This CDR3 spans 16 amino acids. In germline, CDR1 is MGHRA, CDR2 YSYEKL. The CDR3 DNA follows: TGCGCCAGCAGCCAAGATGATTTAGTGGGCCGAGATACGCAGTATTTT. Its protein product is CASSQDDLVGRDTQYF.

This clone was observed once. The V and J genes are TRBV6-5 and TRBJ1-3; D is unresolved. V lost 0 bases, J lost 8 bases, and 11 bases lay in between. CDR1 is MNHEY, CDR2 SVGAGI, per germline. The CDR3 sequence is 14 residues long. As DNA, the CDR3 is TGTGCCAGCAGTTACTCGAACACCGGGGACACCATATATTTT. It is translated as CASSYSNTGDTIYF.

This rearrangement joins TRBV5-1 to TRBJ2-1; D ambiguous. Germline CDR1 reads SGHRS; CDR2 reads YFSETQ. This CDR3 is built from 18 residues. Deletions cut 1 base from V and 1 base from J, with 18 bases between. The CDR3 spells CASSLNRGLIGSYNEQFF. The CDR3 nucleotides read TGCGCCAGCAGCTTGAACCGAGGTCTAATAGGTTCCTACAATGAGCAGTTCTTC.

The chain joins TRBV7-9 to TRBJ2-7; 8 bases agree with TRBD1. Germline assignment: CDR1 SEHNR and CDR2 FQNEAQ (reference sequence). The V and J ends lost 4 bases and 4 bases, in that order; junction bases with no gene match: 6. The length of the CDR3 is 14 residues. The CDR3 DNA follows: TGTGCCAGCAGCTCGGGACAGGTAGTTTACGAGCAGTACTTC. Translated, it gives CASSSGQVVYEQYF.

A single count supports this clone. In nucleotides, the CDR3 is TGTGCCAGCAGTTACGGGGGCCGAGAGACCCAGTACTTC. Its protein product is CASSYGGRETQYF. V is TRBV6-5 and J is TRBJ2-5, with D maybe TRBD1 (6 bases). V shed 2 bases and J shed 4 bases, with 8 bases lying between them. The CDR3 has 13 residues. Germline CDR1 and CDR2: MNHEY and SVGAGI.

The V call is TRBV10-3, the J call TRBJ2-7; 15 bases are a match to TRBD2. CDR1 and CDR2 (germline): ENHRY, SYGVKD. J gave up 2 bases and V 11 bases, and 7 bases lay outside the gene matches. There are 15 residues in the CDR3. DNA of the CDR3: TGTGCCGCCGGGACTAGCGGGGGGTTAACCTACGAGCAGTACTTC. This gives the protein CAAGTSGGLTYEQYF.

Comments on this clone: The junction shows a germline mismatch at one end, possibly a read error. The rearrangement links TRBV19 to TRBJ2-7; perhaps TRBD2 as D (6 bases). The CDR3 consists of 15 residues. Germline V gives CDR1 LNHDA, CDR2 SQIVND (reference sequence). The CDR3 loop is CTSSRAGTDAYEQYF. The CDR3 nucleotides read TGTACCAGTAGTCGCGCCGGGACTGATGCCTACGAGCAGTACTTC.

This clone was recorded a few times. The sample holds other DNA sequences that translate to the same CDR3. The chain joins TRBV27 to TRBJ1-3, with D possibly being TRBD1 (5 bases). Germline V lookup: CDR1 MNHEY, CDR2 SMNVEV (reference sequence). The CDR3 runs 15 residues. V was cut by 5 bases and J by 2 bases, with 13 bases left in between. The CDR3 bases are TGTGCCAGCAGTCCCTTTCAGGGTACTGGAAACACCATATATTTT. Amino acid sequence: CASSPFQGTGNTIYF.

The chain carries TRBV6-5 and TRBJ1-6; D uncertain. The CDR3 length is 16 residues. Germline lookup yields CDR1 MNHEY and CDR2 SVGAGI. V was cut by 0 bases and J by 4 bases, with 10 bases left in between. CDR3 in amino acids: CASSYSTNLYNSPLHF. CDR3 DNA: TGTGCCAGCAGTTACTCGACAAACCTTTATAATTCACCCCTCCACTTT.

This chain joins TRBV30 and TRBJ2-1, with D possibly TRBD2 on 6 matching bases. V was pared by 3 bases and J by 2 bases, with 14 bases between. This CDR3 spans 15 amino acids. Germline V CDR1 and CDR2: GTSNPN, SVGIG (reference sequence). This CDR3 is CAWRPGTRPYNEQFF. The CDR3 DNA reads TGTGCCTGGAGACCCGGGACTCGGCCCTACAATGAGCAGTTCTTC.

V and J are TRBV27 and TRBJ1-1, with TRBD1 identical over 8 bases. V lost 5 bases and J lost 5; bases outside the gene matches: 7. The CDR3 spans 14 residues. Germline values: CDR1 MNHEY, CDR2 SMNVEV (reference sequence). The CDR3 sequence: CASSTGTGATEAFF. CDR3 in DNA: TGTGCCAGCAGTACCGGGACAGGTGCGACTGAAGCTTTCTTT.

This clone was seen a single time. The chain carries TRBV5-1 and TRBJ1-2, with D uncertain. Trimming left V 1 base short and J 6 bases short, with 10 bases between. CDR1 SGHRS and CDR2 YFSETQ come from the germline V gene. The CDR3 has 13 amino acids. This CDR3 is CASSLLADNGYTF. The DNA of the CDR3 is TGCGCCAGCAGCTTGTTGGCGGATAATGGCTACACCTTC.

CDR3 sequence (DNA): TGTGCCAGCAGCCAGGCGGCTAGCGGGGCCTACGAGCAGTACTTC. As protein: CASSQAASGAYEQYF. This rearrangement joins TRBV6-5 to TRBJ2-7, with 9 bases fitting TRBD2. CDR3 length: 15 residues. From germline, CDR1 is MNHEY and CDR2 SVGAGI. The V segment lost 6 bases and the J segment 2 bases; nucleotides outside the gene matches: 8.

V gene TRBV25-1 combines with J gene TRBJ1-6; possibly TRBD1 for D (6 bases). The CDR3 spans 16 residues. Germline CDR1 is MGHDK and CDR2 is SYGVNS. Trimming took 2 bases from V and 6 from J, leaving 14 bases between them. CDR3 DNA sequence: TGTGCCAGCAGTGAAACCCGACAGGCGCCTAATTCACCCCTCCACTTT. Translating it yields CASSETRQAPNSPLHF.

The chain is built from TRBV5-4 and TRBJ2-7; D perhaps matches TRBD2 (5 bases). Germline V gives CDR1 SGHNT, CDR2 YYREEE (reference sequence). There are 12 residues in the CDR3. Trimming removed 1 base at V and 6 bases at J, with 8 bases between. CDR3 in amino acids: CASSLRGSEQYF. CDR3 bases: TGTGCCAGCAGCTTGCGGGGAAGCGAGCAGTACTTC.

This clone came up a few times. The chain carries TRBV10-3 and TRBJ1-5; no clear D. The CDR3 contains 12 residues. V gave up 10 bases and J gave up 3 bases, with 10 bases separating them. Germline CDR1 ENHRY, CDR2 SYGVKD. CDR3: CASRTYNQPQHF. CDR3 nucleotide sequence: TGTGCCAGTCGCACTTACAATCAGCCCCAGCATTTT.

This clone came up once. This chain joins TRBV2 and TRBJ2-5; TRBD1 aligns across 10 bases. The CDR3 totals 17 residues. In germline, CDR1 is SNHLY, CDR2 FYNNEI. With V trimmed by 2 bases and J by 2 bases, 8 bases remained unmatched. This chain's CDR3 is CASSESDRGRLQETQYF. CDR3 sequence (DNA): TGTGCCAGCAGTGAATCGGACAGGGGGAGGCTTCAAGAGACCCAGTACTTC.

The J gene is TRBJ2-7, the V gene TRBV5-6, with 12 bases identical to TRBD1. The CDR3 loop spans 14 amino acids. Trimming at V came to 5 bases and at J to 5 bases, leaving 5 bases not matched to a gene. Germline values: CDR1 SGHDT, CDR2 YYEEEE. The CDR3 nucleotides are TGTGCCAGCAGTTCGGGGACAGGGGGCGACGAGCAGTACTTC. Translation: CASSSGTGGDEQYF.

The rearrangement links TRBV30 to TRBJ2-5; 15 bases map to TRBD2. Germline loops: CDR1 GTSNPN, CDR2 SVGIG (reference sequence). Trimming took 0 bases from V and 5 from J; bases not matched to a gene: 10. The CDR3 is 18 residues long. The CDR3, as DNA: TGTGCCTGGAGTGTATTTAGGACTAGCGGGGGGGCCCGGGAGACCCAGTACTTC. This translates into CAWSVFRTSGGARETQYF. The full variable domain, rest sourced from reference TRBV30 and TRBJ2-5, is SQTIHQWPATLVQPVGSPLSLECTVEGTSNPNLYWYRQAAGRGLQLLFYSVGIGQISSEVPQNLSASRPQDRQFILSSKKLLLSDSGFYLCAWSVFRTSGGARETQYFGPGTRLLVL.

The genes are TRBV5-1 and TRBJ2-7; 12 nucleotides match TRBD1. CDR3 length: 15 amino acids. Trimming removed 2 bases from V and 7 bases from J; junction bases left unmatched: 7. The germline gives CDR1 SGHRS, CDR2 YFSETQ. The CDR3 region is CASSFTGQGAPEQYF. CDR3 coding DNA: TGCGCCAGCAGCTTTACGGGACAGGGGGCTCCAGAGCAGTACTTC.

This clone was detected only once. The chain uses TRBV9 and TRBJ2-6; 8 bases agree with TRBD1. Germline CDR1 SGDLS, CDR2 YYNGEE. Trimming removed 4 bases from V and 4 bases from J; junction bases left unmatched: 7. The CDR3 loop spans 16 amino acids. CDR3 DNA sequence: TGTGCCAGCAGCAGGCAGGGGGCAATCGGGGCCAACGTCCTGACTTTC. Protein product: CASSRQGAIGANVLTF.

The chain carries TRBV5-1 and TRBJ1-3; D unresolved. Germline V gene data show CDR1 as SGHRS and CDR2 as YFSETQ. The CDR3 covers 15 residues. The V and J ends lost 1 base and 0 bases respectively, with 8 bases between them. CDR3 sequence reads: CASSLSGNSGNTIYF. CDR3 DNA: TGCGCCAGCAGCTTGTCGGGGAACTCTGGAAACACCATATATTTT.